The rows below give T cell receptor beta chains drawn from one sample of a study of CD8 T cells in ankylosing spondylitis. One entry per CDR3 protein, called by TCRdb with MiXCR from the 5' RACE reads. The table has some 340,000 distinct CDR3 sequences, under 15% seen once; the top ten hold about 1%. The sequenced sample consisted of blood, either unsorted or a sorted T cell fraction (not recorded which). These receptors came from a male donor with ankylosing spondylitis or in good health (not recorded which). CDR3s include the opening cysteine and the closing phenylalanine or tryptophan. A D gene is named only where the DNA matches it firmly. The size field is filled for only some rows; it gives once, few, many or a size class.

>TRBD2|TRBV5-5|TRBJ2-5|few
CASSYTSEAETQYF
TGTGCCAGCAGCTATACTAGCGAGGCAGAGACCCAGTACTTC
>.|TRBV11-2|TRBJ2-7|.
CASSLEGIEQYF
TGTGCCAGCAGCTTAGAAGGGATCGAGCAGTACTTC
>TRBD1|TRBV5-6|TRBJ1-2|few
CASSLPGQGRGYTF
TGTGCCAGCAGCCTCCCGGGACAGGGGAGGGGCTACACCTTC
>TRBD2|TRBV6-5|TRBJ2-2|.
CASSWLAGLFTGELFF
TGTGCCAGCAGTTGGCTAGCGGGTCTGTTCACCGGGGAGCTGTTTTTT
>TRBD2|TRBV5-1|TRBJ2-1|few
CASSPGGTSGMEQFF
TGCGCCAGCAGCCCGGGGGGGACTAGCGGGATGGAGCAGTTCTTC
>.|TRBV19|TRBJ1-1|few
CASRPTQGGNTEAFF
TGTGCCAGTCGTCCTACCCAGGGAGGGAACACTGAAGCTTTCTTT
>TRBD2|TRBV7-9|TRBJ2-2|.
CASSRTSGRPGGELFF
TGTGCCAGCAGCCGCACTAGCGGGAGACCGGGCGGGGAGCTGTTTTTT
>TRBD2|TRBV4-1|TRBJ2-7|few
CASSHETSGMSSYEQYF
TGCGCCAGCAGCCATGAGACTAGCGGGATGAGCTCCTACGAGCAGTACTTC
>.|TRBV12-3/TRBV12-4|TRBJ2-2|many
CASSPWGELFF
TGTGCCAGCAGTCCGTGGGGGGAGCTGTTTTTT
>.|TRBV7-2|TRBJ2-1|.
CASSRRQVYNEQFF
TGTGCCAGCAGCCGGCGACAGGTTTACAATGAGCAGTTCTTC
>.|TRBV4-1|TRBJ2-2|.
CASSVFNTGELFF
TGCGCCAGCAGCGTATTTAACACCGGGGAGCTGTTTTTT
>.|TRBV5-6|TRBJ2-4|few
CASSLLGVLAKNIQYF
TGTGCCAGCAGCCTCCTGGGGGTCCTAGCCAAAAACATTCAGTACTTC
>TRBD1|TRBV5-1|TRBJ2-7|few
CASSPGQGPFYEQYF
TGCGCCAGCAGCCCCGGACAGGGTCCGTTCTACGAGCAGTACTTC
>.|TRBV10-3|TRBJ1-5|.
CAISESSNQPQHF
TGTGCCATCAGTGAGTCTAGCAATCAGCCCCAGCATTTT
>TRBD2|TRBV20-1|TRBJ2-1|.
CSARVPAGGGANEQFF
TGCAGTGCTAGAGTCCCGGCGGGAGGAGGAGCGAATGAGCAGTTCTTC
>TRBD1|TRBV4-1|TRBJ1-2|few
CASSQAGTGYGYTF
TGCGCCAGCAGCCAAGCCGGGACAGGGTATGGCTACACCTTC
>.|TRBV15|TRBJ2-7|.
CATSKGTHPYEQYF
TGTGCCACCAGCAAGGGGACTCACCCCTACGAGCAGTACTTC
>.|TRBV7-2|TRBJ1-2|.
CASSFSSYGYTF
TGTGCCAGCAGCTTCTCCTCCTATGGCTACACCTTC
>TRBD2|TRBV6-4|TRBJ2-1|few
CASSDSTSGSNEQFF
TGTGCCAGCAGTGACTCGACTAGCGGGAGCAATGAGCAGTTCTTC
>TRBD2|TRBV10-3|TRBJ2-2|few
CAISGTSGGPTGTGELFF
TGTGCCATCAGTGGGACTAGCGGGGGGCCGACCGGGACCGGGGAGCTGTTTTTT